The source of this T cell receptor beta chain is a study of cytomegalovirus exposure and HLA in healthy donors. Across the study: A later analysis reported the 90 to 150 validation repertoires used the same platform as the 550 to 700 first-cohort repertoires.

Clones were sequenced by immunoSEQ multiplex PCR, and TCRdb holds only the in-frame ones, with some missing. The data show over 150,000 clones, around 88% seen once. The CDR3 length is 17 residues. In germline, CDR1 is LGHNA, CDR2 YSLEER. Losses at the gene ends were 3 bases for V and 4 bases for J; bases not matched to a gene: 8. This receptor was obtained from a man younger than 35 in good health and CMV-seropositive. Input material: PBMCs. The chain couples TRBV4-3 to TRBJ2-3; 12 bases line up with TRBD2. This CDR3 reads CASSHSSSGGGADTQYF. DNA of the CDR3: TGCGCCAGCAGCCATTCCTCTAGCGGGGGGGGTGCAGATACGCAGTATTTT.